The rows below give T cell receptor beta chains drawn from one sample of a study of CD8+ T cells in alopecia areata. The table came from immunoSEQ multiplex PCR; TCRdb's copy has only in-frame clones and leaves some out. Among 150,000 to 200,000 clones listed, roughly 65% were seen once. The sequencing used CD4+ T cells sorted from blood, collected at week 4, from a patient treated with tofacitinib. These receptor sequences come from a human donor with alopecia areata. The CDR3 runs from the conserved cysteine through the conserved F or W. A D gene is named only where the DNA matches it firmly. Where a row states a size, it is once, few, many or the class of an expanded clone; other rows omit it.

NA,TRBD2,TRBJ2-7,TRBV7-2,CASSRRTSSYEQYF
NA,NA,TRBJ1-6,TRBV16,CASSQSPSDSPLHF
NA,NA,TRBJ2-5,TRBV5-1,CASSLAVTPEETQYF
NA,TRBD1,TRBJ2-3,TRBV29-1,CSVIRGRGREDTQYF
once,NA,TRBJ1-1,TRBV29-1,CSARAGPEAFF
NA,NA,TRBJ1-5,TRBV29-1,CSVEDHSEQPQHF
few,NA,TRBJ1-3,TRBV30,CAWSVPSGNTIYF
few,NA,TRBJ1-2,TRBV29-1,CSVRAPGQTFNYGYTF
NA,NA,TRBJ2-5,TRBV15,CATQFRGGETQYF
few,NA,TRBJ2-5,TRBV6-6,CASSQGMQETQYF
NA,TRBD1,TRBJ2-7,TRBV5-6,CASRPGGNIHMEQYF
NA,NA,TRBJ2-3,TRBV25-1,CASSAGTDTQYF
NA,NA,TRBJ1-1,TRBV29-1,CSVEGRVNTEAFF
few,NA,TRBJ2-7,TRBV29-1,CSVGNPLSEQYF
NA,NA,TRBJ1-1,TRBV18,CASSPSTGRTEAFF
NA,NA,TRBJ1-1,TRBV20-1,CSARRTPEPFF
NA,TRBD1,TRBJ1-4,TRBV6-1,CASSDSGTGPEKLFF
many,NA,TRBJ1-1,TRBV7-9,CASSIESGRTEAFF
NA,TRBD1,TRBJ2-2,TRBV18,CASSPWTGGIFANTGELFF
NA,NA,TRBJ2-3,TRBV29-1,CSGQGGDTQYF
NA,TRBD1,TRBJ2-2,TRBV30,CAWRTGPGELFF
NA,NA,TRBJ2-3,TRBV18,CASSQGVTDTQYF
NA,NA,TRBJ1-1,TRBV9,CASSVGLGSGEAFF
NA,TRBD2,TRBJ2-2,TRBV9,CASSVEGGSTGELFF
NA,NA,TRBJ2-2,TRBV11-2,CASSLALGLFF
NA,NA,TRBJ1-2,TRBV5-4,CASSSSRVLEGYTF
few,NA,TRBJ2-6,TRBV6-5,CASSSPPSGANVLTF
NA,NA,TRBJ1-5,TRBV30,CACSTPHRGNQPQHF
once,NA,TRBJ2-3,TRBV20-1,CSASTDTQYF
NA,NA,TRBJ2-7,TRBV5-1,CASSKDSNEQYF
NA,NA,TRBJ2-1,TRBV29-1,CSVVPGPSYEQFF
NA,TRBD2,TRBJ2-5,TRBV5-1,CASSPGTSGDQETQYF
NA,NA,TRBJ2-3,TRBV5-1,CASSADSHTDTQYF
NA,NA,TRBJ2-6,TRBV6-5,CASRTGGANVLTF
NA,NA,TRBJ2-2,TRBV29-1,CSVGDWKNTGELFF
NA,NA,TRBJ2-5,TRBV30,CAWSIGEKETQYF
once,NA,TRBJ2-3,TRBV11-2,CASSLDGGAADTQYF
NA,TRBD1,TRBJ2-7,TRBV10-3,CAIGTGTYEQYF
NA,TRBD1,TRBJ2-4,TRBV13,CASSHDPDRAGRNIQYF
few,TRBD1,TRBJ1-2,TRBV27,CASSPRQGLYGYTF
NA,NA,TRBJ1-2,TRBV29-1,CSVLDPGYGYTF
NA,NA,TRBJ2-7,TRBV30,CAWKQGSYEQYF
NA,TRBD2,TRBJ2-5,TRBV29-1,CSVAGLAGETQYF
NA,TRBD2,TRBJ2-3,TRBV4-2,CASSPGTSGGISTDTQYF
NA,NA,TRBJ2-5,TRBV27,CASSSPPGTQYF
NA,NA,TRBJ2-7,TRBV15,CATSRDKIRRPYEQYF
NA,NA,TRBJ1-4,TRBV29-1,CSAYTEKLFF
NA,NA,TRBJ2-5,TRBV7-2,CASSLGPMETQYF
NA,NA,TRBJ1-4,TRBV30,CAWSVGQGYEKLFF
NA,NA,TRBJ1-2,TRBV29-1,CSVTNNYGYTF
NA,NA,TRBJ1-2,TRBV9,CASSEASYGYTF
NA,TRBD2,TRBJ2-1,TRBV5-4,CASSWAGGEKQFF
NA,NA,TRBJ2-3,TRBV5-4,CASSLDRTDTQYF
NA,NA,TRBJ2-1,TRBV29-1,CSVVLREQFF
few,NA,TRBJ2-5,TRBV5-1,CASSNQPYQETQYF
NA,NA,TRBJ2-7,TRBV5-6,CASSLQAYEQYF
NA,NA,TRBJ1-2,TRBV18,CASSPDNNYGYTF
NA,NA,TRBJ1-5,TRBV25-1,CASSEDSKNQPQHF
once,TRBD1,TRBJ2-2,TRBV29-1,CSGRQGAGTGELFF